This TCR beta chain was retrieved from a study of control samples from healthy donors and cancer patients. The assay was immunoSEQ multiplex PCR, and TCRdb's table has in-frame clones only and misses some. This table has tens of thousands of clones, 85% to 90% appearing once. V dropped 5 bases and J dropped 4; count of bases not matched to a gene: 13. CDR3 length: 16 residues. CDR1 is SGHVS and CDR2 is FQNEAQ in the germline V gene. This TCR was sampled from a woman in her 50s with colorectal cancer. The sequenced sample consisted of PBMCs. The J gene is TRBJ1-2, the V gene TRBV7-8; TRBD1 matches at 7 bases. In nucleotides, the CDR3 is TGTGCCAGCAGCCAGCGGGGGGGGACAGACACCTATGGCTACACCTTC. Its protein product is CASSQRGGTDTYGYTF.